The rows below give T cell receptor beta chains drawn from one sample of a study of beta chain features in type 1 diabetes. The data were produced by immunoSEQ multiplex PCR, yet TCRdb's version contains in-frame clones alone and is incomplete. The table shows 150,000 to 200,000 clones, with around 63% occurring only once. The sequenced sample was naive CD4+ T cells from blood. These receptors were collected from a man aged 30 to 39 with type 1 diabetes. The CDR3 runs from the conserved cysteine through the conserved F or W. The D gene is left open where the match is weak. Rows may omit the clone size; those that give it use once, few, many or a size class.

V gene	J gene	clone size	D gene	CDR3 DNA	CDR3 protein
TRBV7-9	TRBJ2-1	-	-	TGTGCCAGCAGCTTAGTTGGACAGTCTTCGGTAAGGCCGCACAATGAGCAGTTCTTC	CASSLVGQSSVRPHNEQFF
TRBV5-1	TRBJ2-7	-	-	TGCGCCAGCAGCTTAAACGGGGATTCCGAGCAGTACTTC	CASSLNGDSEQYF
TRBV7-2	TRBJ1-1	-	-	TGTGCCAGCAGCCCCCAGGGCGGGTGGACTGAAGCTTTCTTT	CASSPQGGWTEAFF
TRBV30	TRBJ2-7	once	TRBD1	TGTGCCTGGATGACAGGGGTCGAGCAGTACTTC	CAWMTGVEQYF
TRBV7-2	TRBJ2-1	-	-	TGTGCCAGCAGGAGGGGATACTACAATGAGCAGTTCTTC	CASRRGYYNEQFF
TRBV29-1	TRBJ2-3	-	TRBD1	TGCAGCGCATATAGACAGGGTACAGATACGCAGTATTTT	CSAYRQGTDTQYF
TRBV9	TRBJ2-5	-	TRBD2	TGTGCCAGCAGCGTAGCGGATAGCGGGGGGACCCAAGAGACCCAGTACTTC	CASSVADSGGTQETQYF
TRBV6-5	TRBJ1-1	-	-	TGTGCCAGCAGTCGGGGGCAGACTGAAGCTTTCTTT	CASSRGQTEAFF
TRBV2	TRBJ2-5	few	-	TGTGCCAGCAGTGAAGGGACCCAGTACTTC	CASSEGTQYF
TRBV28	TRBJ2-7	-	-	TGTGCCAGCAGTTTAGGGCCGGCCTACGAGCAGTACTTC	CASSLGPAYEQYF
TRBV27	TRBJ2-5	-	TRBD2	TGTGCCAGCAGTGGACTAGCGGGGGGCGAGGAGACCCAGTACTTC	CASSGLAGGEETQYF
TRBV11-3	TRBJ2-4	once	TRBD1	TGTGCCAGCAGCGGACAGGGAAACATTCAGTACTTC	CASSGQGNIQYF
TRBV29-1	TRBJ2-3	few	-	TGCAGCGAAGTCGAGGGGCGCACAGATACGCAGTATTTT	CSEVEGRTDTQYF
TRBV19	TRBJ2-7	-	-	TGTGCCACCCGGAGCAGGGGCATCTCCTACGAGCAGTACTTC	CATRSRGISYEQYF
TRBV9	TRBJ2-7	-	-	TGTGCCAGCAGCGTAAACGGGGGGCTCGGATGGGAGCAGTACTTC	CASSVNGGLGWEQYF
TRBV29-1	TRBJ1-1	few	TRBD1	TGCAGCGTTGAGGTAGCAGGGGGCCGGACTGAAGCTTTCTTT	CSVEVAGGRTEAFF
TRBV5-1	TRBJ2-7	-	TRBD1	TGCGCCAGCAGTCCTGACAGGGGCGAGCAGTACTTC	CASSPDRGEQYF
TRBV4-3	TRBJ2-3	-	-	TGCGCCAGCAGCCAAGGGCAGAGCACAGATACGCAGTATTTT	CASSQGQSTDTQYF
TRBV4-3	TRBJ2-4	-	TRBD1	TGCGCCAGCAGCCAAGCGGCAGGGGGTGCCAAAAACATTCAGTACTTC	CASSQAAGGAKNIQYF
TRBV20-1	TRBJ2-7	-	-	TGCAGTGCTAGTGCCTTTGACGAGCAGTACTTC	CSASAFDEQYF
TRBV30	TRBJ2-7	-	-	TGTGCCCACTCTGGGTCGGGCGAGCAGTACTTC	CAHSGSGEQYF
TRBV4-3	TRBJ2-1	-	-	TGCGCCAGCGAGGGGCGGGGCGGCCAGTTCTTC	CASEGRGGQFF
TRBV5-1	TRBJ2-1	-	-	TGCGCCAGCAGCTTCGGTATGAGCTCCTACAATGAGCAGTTCTTC	CASSFGMSSYNEQFF
TRBV10-3	TRBJ2-3	few	TRBD2	TGTGCCATCATCGGGGCTAGCGGGGGAACAGATACGCAGTATTTT	CAIIGASGGTDTQYF
TRBV27	TRBJ1-2	-	-	TGTGCCAGCTCGAATCTGGGTGAGGGCTACACCTTC	CASSNLGEGYTF
TRBV13	TRBJ2-7	-	TRBD1	TGTGCCAGCAGCGCTCAGACAGGGCAATGGGAGCAGTACTTC	CASSAQTGQWEQYF
TRBV25-1	TRBJ2-4	-	-	TGTGCCAGCAGTGAATTTGGTTTGGGAAGCATTCAGTACTTC	CASSEFGLGSIQYF
TRBV7-2	TRBJ2-7	-	-	TGTGCCAGCAGCTTGTCCTACGAGCAGTACTTC	CASSLSYEQYF
TRBV7-9	TRBJ1-1	-	-	TGTGCCAGCAGCTTGGTACCAGGGGAGAGTGAAGCTTTCTTT	CASSLVPGESEAFF
TRBV27	TRBJ2-1	-	-	TGTGCCAGCAGTATCCAGGGATGGTTCTACAATGAGCAGTTCTTC	CASSIQGWFYNEQFF
TRBV6-6	TRBJ2-1	-	TRBD1	TGTGCATACAGGGGGGTGGACAATGAGCAGTTCTTC	CAYRGVDNEQFF
TRBV6-5	TRBJ1-1	-	-	TGTGCCAGCAGTTACTCGACAGCCATGAACACTGAAGCTTTCTTT	CASSYSTAMNTEAFF
TRBV25-1	TRBJ2-1	-	-	TGTGCCAGCAATATAGACAATGAGCAGTTCTTC	CASNIDNEQFF
TRBV29-1	TRBJ2-7	-	TRBD1	TGCAGCGTGCGACAGGGAGCCTACGAGCAGTACTTC	CSVRQGAYEQYF
TRBV14	TRBJ2-5	once	-	TGTGCCAGCAGTCCCAGACAGCAAGAGACCCAGTACTTC	CASSPRQQETQYF
TRBV30	TRBJ1-1	-	-	TGTGCCTGGAGCCAAAGGGGCTTCACTGAAGCTTTCTTT	CAWSQRGFTEAFF